This TCR beta chain was identified during a study of shared clonotypes between healthy human individuals. Study conclusions and caveats: Naive subsets, compared against memory subsets, generally had larger estimated richness values. Investigators expected sequencing depth to affect clonotype sharing among donors. Rarefaction showed sorted-subset sequencing was incomplete despite large depth.

CD45RO-negative cells were positively selected for CCR7, leaving out terminally differentiated effector memory CD45RA+ cells. In the authors' workflow: As immunoSEQ supplied junction-only sequences (without quality scores), filtering differed. The protocol was immunoSEQ multiplex PCR, while the TCRdb copy is restricted to in-frame clones and leaves out a portion. V and J calls and clone size come straight from that table; D and trimming were deduced from the DNA. Here the sample spans about 2.1 million clones, 85% to 95% being singletons. With regard to this clone: Its antigen is not known. Other DNA sequences in the sample encode the same CDR3.

The specimen was naive CD8+ T cells from PBMCs. The sequence came from a man aged 18 to 30 in good health. Some clones in this sample may be carry-over from other donors' samples.

CDR3 region: CASSLIRADTQYF. CDR3 DNA: TGTGCCAGCAGCTTAATCCGGGCGGATACGCAGTATTTT. This chain uses TRBV7-2 with TRBJ2-3; D gene uncertain. Germline CDR1 and CDR2: SGHTA and FQGNSA. The V and J ends lost 2 bases and 6 bases respectively, with 9 bases between them. CDR3 size: 13 residues. The variable domain in full, completed from reference TRBV7-2 and TRBJ2-3, reads GAGVSQSPSNKVTEKGKDVELRCDPISGHTALYWYRQSLGQGLEFLIYFQGNSAPDKSGLPSDRFSAERTGGSVSTLTIQRTQQEDSAVYLCASSLIRADTQYFGPGTRLTVL.